These 18 T cell receptor beta chains were all obtained from the same sample, sequenced in a study of blood T cell repertoires in COVID-19. Using immunoSEQ multiplex PCR, the repertoire was profiled, and TCRdb retains in-frame clones only, with some absent. The sample yields about 250,000 clones, almost 90% seen once. Sequencing was carried out using peripheral blood. Every receptor here comes from a man older than 75 with acute or convalescent COVID-19.

This chain uses TRBV18 with TRBJ1-2; 7 bases agree with TRBD1. V shed 5 bases, J shed 5 bases, and the junction held 17 bases outside the gene matches. Germline V gene data show CDR1 as KGHSH and CDR2 as LQKENI. The CDR3 covers 17 residues. The CDR3 sequence is CASSAGQVMEIIYGYTF. The DNA for the CDR3 is TGTGCCAGCTCAGCCGGACAGGTCATGGAAATAATTTATGGCTACACCTTC.

The genes are TRBV19 and TRBJ1-5; 7 bases fit TRBD1. V shed 6 bases and J 4 bases; nucleotides not matched to a gene: 3. From germline, CDR1 is LNHDA and CDR2 SQIVND (reference sequence). The CDR3 spans 13 residues. CDR3 DNA sequence: TGTGCCAGTAGGCCGGGACAGAATCAGCCCCAGCATTTT. This sequence encodes CASRPGQNQPQHF. The full variable domain, in which reference TRBV19 and TRBJ1-5 provide the parts outside the CDR3, is DGGITQSPKYLFRKEGQNVTLSCEQNLNHDAMYWYRQDPGQGLRLIYYSQIVNDFQKGDIAEGYSVSREKKESFPLTVTSAQKNPTAFYLCASRPGQNQPQHFGDGTRLSIL.

The chain links TRBV4-2 to TRBJ2-6; 7 bases fit TRBD2. The V segment lost 1 base and the J segment 4 bases; nucleotides outside the gene matches: 4. The CDR3 sequence is 16 residues long. Per the germline V gene, CDR1 is LGHNA and CDR2 is YNFKEQ. This CDR3 reads CASSQVGRAGANVLTF. CDR3 nucleotides: TGTGCCAGCAGCCAAGTAGGGAGGGCCGGGGCCAACGTCCTGACTTTC.

This rearrangement joins TRBV6-5 to TRBJ1-5, with D possibly matching TRBD1 (6 bases). The CDR3 length is 16 residues. V lost 0 bases and J 4 bases, leaving 13 bases between the germline ends. The germline gives CDR1 MNHEY, CDR2 SVGAGI. The CDR3 DNA sequence: TGTGCCAGCAGTTACTCGAAGGACAGCAGAAATCAGCCCCAGCATTTT. Protein product: CASSYSKDSRNQPQHF.

J is TRBJ1-5 and V is TRBV28, with 7 nucleotides matching TRBD1. The V gene end was trimmed by 7 bases and the J gene end by 5 bases; junction bases not matched to a gene: 8. Germline V CDR1 and CDR2: MDHEN, SYDVKM. The CDR3 sequence is 14 residues long. Here the CDR3 reads CASTIIRGDQPQHF. CDR3 bases: TGTGCCAGCACCATTATCAGGGGGGATCAGCCCCAGCATTTT.

The J gene is TRBJ2-3, the V gene TRBV3-1 (or the pseudogene TRBV3-2); D is perhaps TRBD1 (6 bases). Trimming cost V 3 bases and J 1 base, with 8 bases left between them. CDR1 and CDR2 (germline): LGHDT, YNNKEL (reference sequence). The CDR3 consists of 14 residues. Written as DNA, the CDR3 is TGTGCCAGCAGCCATTCAGGGGGCACAGATACGCAGTATTTT. Translation gives CASSHSGGTDTQYF.

The J gene is TRBJ2-7, the V gene TRBV2; no clear D. CDR1 and CDR2 (germline): SNHLY, FYNNEI. The CDR3 spans 11 residues. Trimming took 8 bases from V and 0 from J, leaving 5 bases between them. CDR3 loop: CASVSSYEQYF. CDR3 nucleotides: TGTGCCAGCGTCAGCTCCTACGAGCAGTACTTC.

The chain couples TRBV11-2 to TRBJ1-1, with D possibly TRBD1 on 6 matching bases. The germline V gene has CDR1 SGHAT and CDR2 FQNNGV. V lost 2 bases and J 2 bases, leaving 12 bases between the germline ends. This CDR3 region has 15 residues. The CDR3 DNA follows: TGTGCCAGCAGCTTACGGGGGGCGGCCAACACTGAAGCTTTCTTT. Residues: CASSLRGAANTEAFF.

This chain joins TRBV5-4 and TRBJ1-4, with D possibly TRBD1 on 6 matching bases. Germline CDR1 is SGHNT and CDR2 is YYREEE (reference sequence). V was trimmed by 4 bases and J by 4 bases, leaving 17 bases between them. The CDR3 contains 16 residues. Here the CDR3 reads CASSVKAGTRNEKLFF. The DNA for the CDR3 is TGTGCCAGCAGCGTAAAAGCGGGGACACGTAATGAAAAACTGTTTTTT. Together with reference TRBV5-4 and TRBJ1-4, the CDR3 gives the full variable domain: ETGVTQSPTHLIKTRGQQVTLRCSSQSGHNTVSWYQQALGQGPQFIFQYYREEENGRGNFPPRFSGLQFPNYSSELNVNALELDDSALYLCASSVKAGTRNEKLFFGSGTQLSVL.

The CDR3 coding sequence is TGTGCCAGCAGTGATCTCAGGGGGCGAGTGAACACTGAAGCTTTCTTT. Its protein is CASSDLRGRVNTEAFF. This chain links TRBV6-1 with TRBJ1-1; 8 bases line up with TRBD1. CDR1 and CDR2 (germline): MNHNS, SASEGT. This CDR3 has 16 amino acids. The trim removed 3 bases at V and 0 bases at J, leaving 6 bases unmatched.

The gene calls are TRBV20-1 and TRBJ2-5, with 14 bases matching TRBD2. J gave up 7 bases and V 3 bases, and 16 bases lay outside the gene matches. This CDR3 comprises 18 residues. Germline CDR1 reads DFQATT; CDR2 reads SNEGSKA (reference sequence). The CDR3 DNA reads as TGCAGTGCTAGTGGGACTAGCGGGAGAGTCGGGAATCGGAGGACCCAGTACTTC. Its translation: CSASGTSGRVGNRRTQYF.

Regarding this clone: The identical CDR3 is also encoded by other nucleotide sequences in the sample. The rearrangement links TRBV9 to TRBJ1-4; no firm D call. Trimming left V 2 bases short and J 0 bases short, with 5 bases between. The CDR3 consists of 14 residues. Germline CDR1 SGDLS, CDR2 YYNGEE. CDR3 loop: CASSVSTTNEKLFF. The CDR3 DNA sequence: TGTGCCAGCAGCGTGTCAACAACTAATGAAAAACTGTTTTTT.

J is TRBJ1-4 and V is TRBV6-5; D uncertain. Germline assignment: CDR1 MNHEY and CDR2 SVGAGI. This CDR3 comprises 14 residues. V lost 6 bases, J lost 0 bases, and 8 bases lay in between. CDR3 DNA: TGTGCCAGCAGCGGAGCCGCAACTAATGAAAAACTGTTTTTT. The encoded protein is CASSGAATNEKLFF.

The J gene is TRBJ2-6, the V gene TRBV19; possible D gene TRBD2, 5 bases. The CDR3 covers 15 residues. Looked up from germline, CDR1 is LNHDA and CDR2 is SQIVND (reference sequence). The V end was cut by 8 bases, the J end by 0 bases, with 11 bases between. The CDR3 DNA sequence: TGTGCCAGTGGCGGCGGGTTCTCTGGGGCCAACGTCCTGACTTTC. Protein: CASGGGFSGANVLTF.

CDR3 sequence: CASSDAGGSSYNEQFF. The DNA of the CDR3 is TGTGCCAGTAGCGACGCGGGGGGCAGCTCCTACAATGAGCAGTTCTTC. This chain links TRBV19 with TRBJ2-1; the match to TRBD2 covers 8 bases. This CDR3 is built from 16 residues. Looked up from germline, CDR1 is LNHDA and CDR2 is SQIVND (reference sequence). Unmatched junction bases numbered 7, after V lost 6 bases and J lost 0 bases.

V and J are TRBV19 and TRBJ2-4; tentatively, D is TRBD2 (6 bases). The length of the CDR3 is 16 residues. The germline gives CDR1 LNHDA, CDR2 SQIVND (reference sequence). Trimming left V 4 bases short and J 9 bases short, with 22 bases between. CDR3 nucleotide sequence: TGTGCCAGTAGTAATACAAAGTGGAGGGGTTTAGGCATTCAGTACTTC. This encodes CASSNTKWRGLGIQYF.

This clone has only a few counts. The chain recombines TRBV6-5 with TRBJ1-5; TRBD1 aligns across 7 bases. This CDR3 has 14 residues. J lost 9 bases, V lost 2 bases, and 7 bases had no gene match. Germline CDR1 is MNHEY and CDR2 is SVGAGI. In DNA form, the CDR3 reads TGTGCCAGCAGTTACCGCAGGGGGAACGGGCCCCAGCATTTT. Protein product: CASSYRRGNGPQHF.

The V call is TRBV12-3 or TRBV12-4, the J call TRBJ2-2; D unclear. The V and J ends lost 1 base and 6 bases respectively, with 6 bases between them. The CDR3 totals 13 residues. The CDR3 region is CASSLVHAGELFF. In DNA, the CDR3 is TGTGCCAGCAGTTTAGTCCATGCCGGGGAGCTGTTTTTT.